The 6 T cell receptor beta chains given below trace back to one sample, sequenced in a study of blood T cell repertoires in COVID-19 (dated by TCRdb to 2020 to 2022). Libraries were made using the immunoSEQ multiplex PCR assay. The source is immuneACCESS, and TCRdb retained only in-frame sequences with V and J called. Part of the clones is not carried over; for the studies checked, unresolved V genes explain less than half of this, and the remainder is unexplained. Present in this sample are some 130,000 clones, around 90% of which were seen just once. About 3.5% of the sample is held by the ten biggest clonotypes. The sequenced sample consisted of peripheral blood. The receptors originated from a man between 50 and 59 years old with active COVID-19.

CDR3 in DNA: TGTGCCAGCAGCTTAGGATGGGACACTTTGGCTGGGGAGCTGTTTTTT. This codes for CASSLGWDTLAGELFF. The chain recombines TRBV13 with TRBJ2-2; TRBD1 is a possible D gene (6 bases). The V and J ends lost 0 bases and 8 bases respectively, with 16 bases between them. This CDR3 is 16 amino acids long. CDR1 PRHDT and CDR2 FYEKMQ come from the germline V gene (reference sequence).

This sequence joins TRBV7-2 and TRBJ2-5; 8 bases fit TRBD2. The J segment lost 5 bases and the V segment lost 2 bases, leaving 10 bases of the junction unmatched. CDR3 length: 16 residues. The V gene's germline CDR1 is SGHTA and CDR2 FQGNSA. The CDR3 nucleotides read TGTGCCAGCAGCTTATACGCGGGAGGACGGGGGGAGACCCAGTACTTC. This sequence encodes CASSLYAGGRGETQYF. Full variable domain (outside the CDR3, taken from reference TRBV7-2 and TRBJ2-5): GAGVSQSPSNKVTEKGKDVELRCDPISGHTALYWYRQSLGQGLEFLIYFQGNSAPDKSGLPSDRFSAERTGGSVSTLTIQRTQQEDSAVYLCASSLYAGGRGETQYFGPGTRLLVL.

The V call is TRBV5-1, the J call TRBJ2-1; TRBD2 matches 12 bases. The germline CDR1 and CDR2 sequences are SGHRS and YFSETQ. Trimming removed 5 bases from V and 7 bases from J; junction bases left unmatched: 4. CDR3 length: 14 amino acids. In DNA, the CDR3 is TGCGCCAGCAGGGCAACTAGCGGGAGGAATGAGCAGTTCTTC. Translating it yields CASRATSGRNEQFF.

The chain employs TRBV5-1 and TRBJ2-3; D is possibly TRBD1 (5 bases). The CDR3 has 15 amino acids. V lost 9 bases and J 3 bases, leaving 20 bases between the germline ends. Germline-derived CDR1 and CDR2 are SGHRS and YFSETQ. The CDR3 is CATALFTGATDTQYF. CDR3 DNA: TGCGCCACGGCACTATTCACAGGAGCAACAGATACGCAGTATTTT.

The chain carries TRBV2 and TRBJ1-1, with 8 bases lining up with TRBD1. V was clipped by 5 bases and J by 7 bases; unmatched bases: 12. CDR1 is SNHLY and CDR2 is FYNNEI in the germline V gene. This CDR3 has 15 residues. CDR3: CASSQGIRGQGEAFF. The CDR3 DNA is TGTGCCAGCAGTCAGGGAATCAGGGGGCAGGGTGAAGCTTTCTTT. Full variable domain (outside the CDR3, taken from reference TRBV2 and TRBJ1-1): EPEVTQTPSHQVTQMGQEVILRCVPISNHLYFYWYRQILGQKVEFLVSFYNNEISEKSEIFDDQFSVERPDGSNFTLKIRSTKLEDSAMYFCASSQGIRGQGEAFFGQGTRLTVV.

The chain combines TRBV4-1 with TRBJ1-2; 7 bases agree with TRBD1. V trimming: 4 bases; J trimming: 4 bases; junction bases outside the gene matches: 6. The CDR3 contains 14 residues. The germline CDR1 and CDR2 sequences are MGHRA and YSYEKL. Written as DNA, the CDR3 is TGCGCCAGCAGCCCAGGGACAGCGGGCTATGGCTACACCTTC. Its translation: CASSPGTAGYGYTF.